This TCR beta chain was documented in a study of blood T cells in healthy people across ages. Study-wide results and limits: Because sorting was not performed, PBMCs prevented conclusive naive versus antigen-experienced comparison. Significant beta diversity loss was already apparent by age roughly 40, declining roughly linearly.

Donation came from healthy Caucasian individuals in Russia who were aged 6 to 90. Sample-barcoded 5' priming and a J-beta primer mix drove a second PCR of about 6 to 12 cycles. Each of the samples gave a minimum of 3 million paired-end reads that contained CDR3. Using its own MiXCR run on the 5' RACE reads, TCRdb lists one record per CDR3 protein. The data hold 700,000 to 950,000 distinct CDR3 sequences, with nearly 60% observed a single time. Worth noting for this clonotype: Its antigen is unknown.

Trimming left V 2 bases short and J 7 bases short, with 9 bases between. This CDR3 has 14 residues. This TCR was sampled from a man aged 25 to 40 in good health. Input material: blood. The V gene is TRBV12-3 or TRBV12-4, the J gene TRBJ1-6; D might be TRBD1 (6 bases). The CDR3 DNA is TGTGCCAGCAGTTTAAGGCAGGGGAATTCACCCCTCCACTTT. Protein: CASSLRQGNSPLHF.